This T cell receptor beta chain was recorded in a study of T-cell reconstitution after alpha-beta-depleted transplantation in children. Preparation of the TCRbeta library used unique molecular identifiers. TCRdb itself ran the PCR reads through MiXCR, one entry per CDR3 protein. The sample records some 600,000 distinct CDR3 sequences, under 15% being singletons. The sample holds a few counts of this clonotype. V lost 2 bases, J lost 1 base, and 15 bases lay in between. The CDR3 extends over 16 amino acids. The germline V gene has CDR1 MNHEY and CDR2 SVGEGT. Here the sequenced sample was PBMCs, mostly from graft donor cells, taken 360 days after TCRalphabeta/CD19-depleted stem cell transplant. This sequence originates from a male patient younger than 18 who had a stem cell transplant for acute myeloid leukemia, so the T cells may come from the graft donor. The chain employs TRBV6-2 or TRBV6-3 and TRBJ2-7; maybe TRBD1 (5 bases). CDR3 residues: CASSYDGRAPSYEQYF. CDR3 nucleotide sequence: TGTGCCAGCAGTTACGACGGCAGGGCGCCTTCCTACGAGCAGTACTTC.